This T cell receptor beta chain comes out of a study of cytomegalovirus exposure and HLA in healthy donors. Study-wide background: Within an early data release were 85 million or so unique TCRs drawn from HLA-typed donors.

Whole-study findings and limits: Most CMV-associated TCR beta chains were later found to appear HLA-restricted. In a later analysis, specific HLA alleles were associated with 15,000 to 20,000 TCR beta sequences at a 0.05 false discovery rate. Reports indicated that the classifier achieved high specificity and sensitivity in diagnosing cytomegalovirus status.

Regarding this clone: Its target is unknown.

Primers: 60 Vbeta forward and 13 Jbeta reverse. The data were produced by immunoSEQ multiplex PCR, yet TCRdb's version contains in-frame clones alone and is incomplete. This sample has 210,000 or so clones, with roughly four fifths found just once. Source material: PBMCs. The source of this sequence is a woman in her 30s in good health and CMV-seropositive.

The CDR3 DNA is TGTGCCAGCAGCTTCGGGGGAGGGGGTACGCAGTATTTT. This sequence encodes CASSFGGGGTQYF. The chain employs TRBV7-3 and TRBJ2-3; D perhaps matches TRBD2 (7 bases). This CDR3 spans 13 amino acids. Germline CDR1 SGHTA, CDR2 FQGTGA. Trimming shortened V by 3 bases and J by 8 bases, and 12 bases separated the two germline ends.